The T cell receptor beta chain under discussion was sequenced for a study of early T cells in non-severe SARS-CoV-2 infection. Background on the study: Chains were unpaired, as sequencing was done on bulk RNA from unsorted whole blood.

General study results and limits: Matching results from VDJdb favored anti-spike CD8 responses, leaving private and CD4 specificities undetected.

Unique molecular identifier tags were affixed to discrete cDNA molecules. MiXCR, run by TCRdb on the 5' RACE reads, gives a single entry per CDR3 protein. The table has 75,000 to 80,000 distinct CDR3 sequences, around 10% seen once. This clonotype was recorded at least ten times. Its antigen is not identified. This CDR3 contains 14 residues. V gave up 3 bases and J gave up 4 bases, with 12 bases separating them. The source is an adult who was a healthcare worker with PCR-confirmed SARS-CoV-2 infection or an uninfected control (not recorded which). The sequenced sample was whole blood, obtained at baseline. The genes are TRBV12-3 or TRBV12-4 and TRBJ1-2, with D perhaps TRBD1 (6 bases). The CDR3 spells CASSFRGATYGYTF. Written as DNA, the CDR3 is TGTGCCAGCAGTTTCCGGGGGGCTACCTATGGCTACACCTTC.